The sequence of this T cell receptor (beta chain) was determined in a study of T cell repertoires in cytomegalovirus infection. One entry per CDR3 protein, called by TCRdb with MiXCR from the reads. Of roughly 300,000 distinct CDR3 sequences listed, roughly 25% are singletons. Germline CDR1 is MNHNS and CDR2 is SASEGT. The junction had 4 bases not matched to a gene; V was cut back by 6 bases and J by 5 bases. The CDR3 is 15 residues long. This chain joins TRBV6-1 and TRBJ1-6; 10 bases map to TRBD1. This clonotype was obtained from a human donor in good health (CMV status not recorded). Some clones in this sample may be carry-over from other donors' samples. Sequencing was done on a sample of PBMCs. CDR3 amino acids: CASRETGGNNSPLHF. As DNA, the CDR3 is TGTGCCAGCAGAGAGACAGGGGGCAATAATTCACCCCTCCACTTT.